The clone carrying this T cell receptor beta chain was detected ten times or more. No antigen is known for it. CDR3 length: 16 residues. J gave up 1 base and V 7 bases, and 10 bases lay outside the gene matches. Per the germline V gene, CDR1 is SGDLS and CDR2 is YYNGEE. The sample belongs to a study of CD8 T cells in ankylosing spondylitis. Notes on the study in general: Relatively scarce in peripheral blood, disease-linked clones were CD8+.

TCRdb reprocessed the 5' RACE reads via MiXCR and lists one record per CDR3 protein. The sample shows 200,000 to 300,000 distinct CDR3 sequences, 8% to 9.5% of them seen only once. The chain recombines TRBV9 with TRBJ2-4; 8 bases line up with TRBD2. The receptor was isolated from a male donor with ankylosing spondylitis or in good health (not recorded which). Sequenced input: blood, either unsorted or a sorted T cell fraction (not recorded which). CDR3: CASSPSSGMAKNIQYF. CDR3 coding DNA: TGTGCCAGCTCTCCCAGTAGCGGGATGGCCAAAAACATTCAGTACTTC.